This TCR beta chain was sequenced during a study of persistence of HIV-infected CD4 T cells. The CDR3 has 15 amino acids. The ends were cut back, 1 base at V and 6 bases at J, with 15 bases in the middle. Germline CDR1 and CDR2: LGHDT and YNNKEL (reference sequence). The stimulus was lysate of CMV-infected fibroblasts, approximately 9.6 ug/mL. CD40L/CD69 double-negative CD45RO-high memory CD4+ T cells were collected. As regards this clone: The target antigen is unknown.

The libraries were made with immunoSEQ version 4 in survey mode. Method: immunoSEQ multiplex PCR; TCRdb's copy keeps in-frame clones and lacks some. The sample lists roughly 35,000 clones; 80% were seen once. This TCR was recovered from an adult man with HIV who was CMV-seropositive. The material sequenced was CD4+ T cells sorted from PBMCs after approximately 20-hour stimulation, taken from a patient who received antiretroviral therapy. This chain joins TRBV3-1 (or the pseudogene TRBV3-2) and TRBJ1-2, with D tentatively TRBD1 (6 bases). The CDR3 protein is CASSQAFRKGDGYTF. The CDR3 DNA sequence: TGTGCCAGCAGCCAAGCGTTCAGGAAGGGGGATGGCTACACCTTC.